This passage covers 10 T cell receptor beta chains from one sample sequenced in a study of metastatic and nonmetastatic thyroid tumors. TCRdb re-processed the PCR reads through MiXCR. The data show 50,000 or so clones, with less than 25% seen just once and 3.8% held by the top ten. Prior to thyroid surgery, none of the patients had received any treatment. Sequencing was performed on blood. The source of these receptors is a male donor with papillary thyroid cancer or a benign thyroid nodule (not recorded which). Some clones in this sample may be carry-over from other donors' samples.

Only a few counts were recorded for this clone. This chain connects TRBV19 to TRBJ1-5, with D uncertain. The CDR3 length is 15 residues. Germline V lookup: CDR1 LNHDA, CDR2 SQIVND (reference sequence). V lost 2 bases and J lost 3, with 11 bases in between. The DNA of the CDR3 is TGTGCCAGTAGTATACCGGGTGCGCTCAATCAGCCCCAGCATTTT. Residues: CASSIPGALNQPQHF.

Ten or more counts support this clone. The chain is built from TRBV12-3 or TRBV12-4 and TRBJ1-2; a possible D gene is TRBD1 (6 bases). The CDR3 sequence is 15 residues long. V lost 5 bases to trimming and J lost 4 bases, with 17 bases between them. The CDR3 DNA reads TGTGCCAGCAGTCCAACAGGGAAGGAAAGCTATGGCTACACCTTC. Translated: CASSPTGKESYGYTF.

This clone came up many times. The rearrangement links TRBV5-5 to TRBJ1-3; a weak D match, TRBD1 (5 bases). Germline V lookup: CDR1 SGHKS, CDR2 YYEKEE (reference sequence). Trimming took 2 bases from V and 0 from J, leaving 9 bases between them. CDR3 size: 15 residues. DNA for the CDR3: TGTGCCAGCAGCTTCGACAGCCCCTCTGGAAACACCATATATTTT. Amino acid sequence: CASSFDSPSGNTIYF.

This clone was recorded many times. The chain employs TRBV6-1 and TRBJ2-3; 8 positions agree with TRBD1. Germline V gene sequence: CDR1 MNHNS, CDR2 SASEGT. The CDR3 contains 15 residues. Unmatched junction bases numbered 8, after V lost 1 base and J lost 8 bases. CDR3 in DNA: TGTGCCAGCAGTGAAGGGCAGGGGGCTAGGGGTACGCAGTATTTT. Its translation is CASSEGQGARGTQYF.

This clone was counted at least ten times. This chain connects TRBV11-3 to TRBJ2-1; no reliable D call. The length of the CDR3 is 15 residues. Deletions cut 3 bases from V and 0 bases from J, with 9 bases between. CDR1 SGHNT and CDR2 YENEEA come from the germline V gene. CDR3 residues: CASSLVIDSYNEQFF. The CDR3 DNA follows: TGTGCCAGCAGCTTGGTCATTGACTCCTACAATGAGCAGTTCTTC.

V and J are TRBV9 and TRBJ2-7; no reliable D call. This CDR3 has 13 residues. V was trimmed by 9 bases and J by 2 bases, leaving 15 bases between them. CDR1 and CDR2 from the germline V gene are SGDLS and YYNGEE. The CDR3 sequence: CAIIVSEAYEQYF. For the CDR3, the DNA is TGTGCCATCATCGTGAGCGAGGCCTACGAGCAGTACTTC.

The CDR3, as DNA: TGTGCCAGCAGTTTGGGAGACACCAACTCCTACGAGCAGTACTTC. Protein: CASSLGDTNSYEQYF. The gene calls are TRBV28 and TRBJ2-7; possibly TRBD2 for D (5 bases). V lost 3 bases, J lost 0 bases, and 12 bases lay in between. The CDR3 has 15 residues. Germline V CDR1 and CDR2: MDHEN, SYDVKM.

The V gene is TRBV6-5, the J gene TRBJ2-7; D gene ambiguous. The CDR3 loop spans 15 amino acids. CDR1 is MNHEY, CDR2 SVGAGI, per germline. Trimming took 4 bases from V and 6 from J, leaving 19 bases between them. This CDR3 is CASSFLGQVPTEQYF. CDR3 nucleotides: TGTGCCAGCAGTTTTTTAGGCCAAGTCCCTACCGAGCAGTACTTC.

This clone was detected ten times or more. The chain links TRBV10-2 to TRBJ2-5; D call uncertain. Trimming left V 5 bases short and J 0 bases short, with 7 bases between. In germline, CDR1 is WSHSY, CDR2 SAAADI. The CDR3 is made up of 13 amino acids. The CDR3 DNA is TGCGCCAGCAGTCCGCTGTACCAAGAGACCCAGTACTTC. Translation gives CASSPLYQETQYF.

The chain is built from TRBV6-2 or TRBV6-3 and TRBJ2-2; D ambiguous. Germline V lookup: CDR1 MNHEY, CDR2 SVGEGT. This CDR3 spans 15 amino acids. The V and J ends lost 7 bases and 0 bases respectively, with 12 bases between them. The CDR3 nucleotides read TGTGCCAGCAACCCGCCCCTAGCGAACACCGGGGAGCTGTTTTTT. Residues: CASNPPLANTGELFF.